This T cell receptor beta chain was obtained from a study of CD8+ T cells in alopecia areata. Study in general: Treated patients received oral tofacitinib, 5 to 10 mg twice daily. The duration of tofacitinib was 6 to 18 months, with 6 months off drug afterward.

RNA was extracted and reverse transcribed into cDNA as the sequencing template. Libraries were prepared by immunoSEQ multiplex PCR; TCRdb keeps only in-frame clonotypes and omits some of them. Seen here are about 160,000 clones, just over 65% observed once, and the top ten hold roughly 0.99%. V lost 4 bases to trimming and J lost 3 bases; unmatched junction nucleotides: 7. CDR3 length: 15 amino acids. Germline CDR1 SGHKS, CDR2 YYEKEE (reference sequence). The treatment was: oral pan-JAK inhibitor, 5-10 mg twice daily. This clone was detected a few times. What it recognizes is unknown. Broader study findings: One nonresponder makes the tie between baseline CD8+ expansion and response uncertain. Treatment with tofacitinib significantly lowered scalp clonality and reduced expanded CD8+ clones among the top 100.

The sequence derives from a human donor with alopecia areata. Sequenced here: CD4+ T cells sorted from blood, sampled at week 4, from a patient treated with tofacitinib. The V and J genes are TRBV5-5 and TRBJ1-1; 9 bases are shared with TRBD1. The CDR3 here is CASSPPGTGYTEAFF. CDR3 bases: TGTGCCAGCAGCCCACCGGGGACAGGGTACACTGAAGCTTTCTTT.